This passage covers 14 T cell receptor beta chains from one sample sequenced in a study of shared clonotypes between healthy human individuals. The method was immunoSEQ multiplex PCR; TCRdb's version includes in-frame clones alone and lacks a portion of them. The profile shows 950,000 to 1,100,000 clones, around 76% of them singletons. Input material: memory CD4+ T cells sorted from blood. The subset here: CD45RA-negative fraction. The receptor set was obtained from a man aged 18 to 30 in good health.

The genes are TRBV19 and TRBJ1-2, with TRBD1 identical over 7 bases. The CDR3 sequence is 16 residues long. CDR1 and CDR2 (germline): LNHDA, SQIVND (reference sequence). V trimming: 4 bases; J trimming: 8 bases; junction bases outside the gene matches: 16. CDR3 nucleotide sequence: TGTGCCAGTAGTACTCCGGGACAGTCTTCTCTCAGCGGCTACACCTTC. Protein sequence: CASSTPGQSSLSGYTF.

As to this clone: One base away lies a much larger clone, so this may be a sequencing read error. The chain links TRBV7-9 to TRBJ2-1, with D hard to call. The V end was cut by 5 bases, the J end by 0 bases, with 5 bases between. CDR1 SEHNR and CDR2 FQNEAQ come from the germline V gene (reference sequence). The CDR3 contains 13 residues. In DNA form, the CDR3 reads TGTGCCAGCAGCCCGGGCTCCTACAATGAGCAGTTCTTC. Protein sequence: CASSPGSYNEQFF.

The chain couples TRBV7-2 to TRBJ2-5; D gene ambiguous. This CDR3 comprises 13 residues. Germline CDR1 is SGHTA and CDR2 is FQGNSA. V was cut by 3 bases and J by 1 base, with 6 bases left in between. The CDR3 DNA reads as TGTGCCAGCAGCTTCACGGGCCAAGAGACCCAGTACTTC. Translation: CASSFTGQETQYF.

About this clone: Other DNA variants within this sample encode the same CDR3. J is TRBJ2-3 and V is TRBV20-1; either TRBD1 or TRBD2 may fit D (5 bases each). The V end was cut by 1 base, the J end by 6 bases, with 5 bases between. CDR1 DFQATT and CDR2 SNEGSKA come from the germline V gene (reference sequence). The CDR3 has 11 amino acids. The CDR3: CSARGGDTQYF. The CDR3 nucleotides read TGCAGTGCTAGAGGGGGGGATACGCAGTATTTT.

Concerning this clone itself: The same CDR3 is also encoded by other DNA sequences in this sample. CDR3 in DNA: TGTGCCAGCAGCGCCACTGGAAACACCATATATTTT. Translating gives CASSATGNTIYF. The rearrangement uses TRBV7-8 and TRBJ1-3; D not resolved. Between the trimmed V and J ends, which lost 5 bases and 2 bases, there was a span of 4 bases. The CDR3 spans 12 residues. CDR1 and CDR2 (germline): SGHVS, FQNEAQ.

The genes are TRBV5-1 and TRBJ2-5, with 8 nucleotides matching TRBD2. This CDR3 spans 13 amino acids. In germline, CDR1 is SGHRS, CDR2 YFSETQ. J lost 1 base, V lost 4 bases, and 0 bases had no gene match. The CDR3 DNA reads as TGCGCCAGCAGCACTAGCGGCCAAGAGACCCAGTACTTC. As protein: CASSTSGQETQYF.

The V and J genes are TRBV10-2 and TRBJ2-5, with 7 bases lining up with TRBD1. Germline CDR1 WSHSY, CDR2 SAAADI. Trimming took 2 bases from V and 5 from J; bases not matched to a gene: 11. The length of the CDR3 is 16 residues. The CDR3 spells CASSETLGGVRETQYF. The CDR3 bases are TGCGCCAGCAGTGAGACTTTAGGGGGCGTAAGGGAGACCCAGTACTTC.

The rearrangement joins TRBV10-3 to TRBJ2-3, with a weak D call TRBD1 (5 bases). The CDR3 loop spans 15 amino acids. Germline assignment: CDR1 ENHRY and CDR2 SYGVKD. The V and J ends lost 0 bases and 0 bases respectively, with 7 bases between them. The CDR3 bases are TGTGCCATCAGTGAGTCAGGGGTTAGCACAGATACGCAGTATTTT. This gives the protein CAISESGVSTDTQYF.

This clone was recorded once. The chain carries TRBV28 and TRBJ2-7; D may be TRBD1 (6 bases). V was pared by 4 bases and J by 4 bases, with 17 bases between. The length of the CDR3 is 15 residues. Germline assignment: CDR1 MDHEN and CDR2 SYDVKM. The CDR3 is CASSSGQTRPYEQYF. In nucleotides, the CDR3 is TGTGCCAGCAGTTCCGGACAGACTCGTCCTTACGAGCAGTACTTC.

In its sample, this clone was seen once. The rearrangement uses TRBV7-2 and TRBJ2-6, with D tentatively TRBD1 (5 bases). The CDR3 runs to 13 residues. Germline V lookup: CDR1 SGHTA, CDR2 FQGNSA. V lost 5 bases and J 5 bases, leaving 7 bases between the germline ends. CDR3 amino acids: CASSMDRANVLTF. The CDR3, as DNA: TGTGCCAGCAGCATGGACAGGGCCAACGTCCTGACTTTC. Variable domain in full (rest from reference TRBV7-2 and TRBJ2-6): GAGVSQSPSNKVTEKGKDVELRCDPISGHTALYWYRQSLGQGLEFLIYFQGNSAPDKSGLPSDRFSAERTGGSVSTLTIQRTQQEDSAVYLCASSMDRANVLTFGAGSRLTVL.

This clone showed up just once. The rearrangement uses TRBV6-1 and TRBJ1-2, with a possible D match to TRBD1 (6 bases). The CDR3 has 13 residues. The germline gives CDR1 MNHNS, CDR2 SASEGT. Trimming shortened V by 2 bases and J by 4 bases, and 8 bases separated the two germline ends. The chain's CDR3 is CASSEQGSYGYTF. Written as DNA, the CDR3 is TGTGCCAGCAGTGAACAGGGGAGCTATGGCTACACCTTC.

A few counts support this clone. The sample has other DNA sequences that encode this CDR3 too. CDR3 nucleotides: TGTGCCAGCAGCCCACAAGGGAGCTATGGCTACACCTTC. Residues: CASSPQGSYGYTF. The V gene is TRBV7-2, the J gene TRBJ1-2; the D is unclear. V was clipped by 5 bases and J by 4 bases, with 11 bases between them. The germline CDR1 and CDR2 sequences are SGHTA and FQGNSA. The CDR3 is 13 residues long. Combining the CDR3 with reference TRBV7-2 and TRBJ1-2 gives the whole variable domain GAGVSQSPSNKVTEKGKDVELRCDPISGHTALYWYRQSLGQGLEFLIYFQGNSAPDKSGLPSDRFSAERTGGSVSTLTIQRTQQEDSAVYLCASSPQGSYGYTFGSGTRLTVV.

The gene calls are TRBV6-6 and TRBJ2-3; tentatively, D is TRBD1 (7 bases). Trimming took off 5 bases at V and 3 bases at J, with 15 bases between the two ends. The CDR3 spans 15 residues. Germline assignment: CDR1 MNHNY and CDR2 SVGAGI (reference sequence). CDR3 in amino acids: CASSLRGAGTDTQYF. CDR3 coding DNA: TGTGCCAGCAGTCTCAGGGGGGCGGGGACAGATACGCAGTATTTT.

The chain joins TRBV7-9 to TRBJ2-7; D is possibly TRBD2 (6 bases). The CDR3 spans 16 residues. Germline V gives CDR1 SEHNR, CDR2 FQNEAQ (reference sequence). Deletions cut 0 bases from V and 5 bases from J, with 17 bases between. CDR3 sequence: CASSLAIRVVADEQYF. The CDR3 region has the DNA TGTGCCAGCAGCTTAGCTATCCGGGTGGTAGCGGACGAGCAGTACTTC. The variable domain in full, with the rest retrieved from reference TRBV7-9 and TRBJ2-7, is DTGVSQNPRHKITKRGQNVTFRCDPISEHNRLYWYRQTLGQGPEFLTYFQNEAQLEKSRLLSDRFSAERPKGSFSTLEIQRTEQGDSAMYLCASSLAIRVVADEQYFGPGTRLTVT.